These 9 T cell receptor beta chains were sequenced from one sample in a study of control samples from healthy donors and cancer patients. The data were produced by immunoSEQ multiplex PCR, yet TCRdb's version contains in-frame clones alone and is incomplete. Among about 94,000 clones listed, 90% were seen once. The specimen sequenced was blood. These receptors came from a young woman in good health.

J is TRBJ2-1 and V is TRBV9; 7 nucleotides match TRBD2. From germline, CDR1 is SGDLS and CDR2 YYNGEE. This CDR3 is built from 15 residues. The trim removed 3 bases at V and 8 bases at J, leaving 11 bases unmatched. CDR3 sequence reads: CASSGEVGGLHEQFF. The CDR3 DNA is TGTGCCAGCAGCGGAGAGGTGGGGGGGTTGCATGAGCAGTTCTTC.

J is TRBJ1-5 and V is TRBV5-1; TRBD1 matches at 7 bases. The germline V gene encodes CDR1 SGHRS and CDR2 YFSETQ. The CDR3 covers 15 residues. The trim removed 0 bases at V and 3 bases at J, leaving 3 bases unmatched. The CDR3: CASSLAGQINQPQHF. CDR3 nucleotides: TGCGCCAGCAGCTTGGCGGGACAGATCAATCAGCCCCAGCATTTT.

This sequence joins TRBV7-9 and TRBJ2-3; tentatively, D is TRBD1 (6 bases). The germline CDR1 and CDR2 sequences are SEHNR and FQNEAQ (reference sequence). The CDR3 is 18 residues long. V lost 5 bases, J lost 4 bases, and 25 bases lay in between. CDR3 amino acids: CASSHGSGTRPRADTQYF. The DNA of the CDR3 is TGTGCCAGCAGCCACGGAAGTGGGACACGGCCTAGGGCAGATACGCAGTATTTT.

The CDR3 here is CASSLDYYEQFF. The CDR3 DNA reads as TGTGCCAGCAGCCTGGACTACTACGAGCAGTTCTTC. The chain carries TRBV6-5 and TRBJ2-1; the D gene is possibly TRBD2 (6 bases). V lost 6 bases and J lost 10, with 13 bases in between. The CDR3 is made up of 12 amino acids. Per germline, CDR1 MNHEY and CDR2 SVGAGI.

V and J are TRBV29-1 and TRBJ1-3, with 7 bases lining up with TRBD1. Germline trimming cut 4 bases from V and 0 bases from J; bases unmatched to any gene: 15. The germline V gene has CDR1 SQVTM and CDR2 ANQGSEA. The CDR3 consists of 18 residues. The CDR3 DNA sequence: TGCAGCGTTGTGGGACGCCAGGGGGGGTCCTCCTCTGGAAACACCATATATTTT. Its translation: CSVVGRQGGSSSGNTIYF.

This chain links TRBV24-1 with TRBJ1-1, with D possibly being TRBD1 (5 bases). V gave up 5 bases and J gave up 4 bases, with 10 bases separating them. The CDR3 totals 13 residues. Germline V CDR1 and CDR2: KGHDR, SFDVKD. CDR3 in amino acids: CATSVEGFTEAFF. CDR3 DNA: TGTGCCACCAGTGTAGAGGGGTTCACTGAAGCTTTCTTT.

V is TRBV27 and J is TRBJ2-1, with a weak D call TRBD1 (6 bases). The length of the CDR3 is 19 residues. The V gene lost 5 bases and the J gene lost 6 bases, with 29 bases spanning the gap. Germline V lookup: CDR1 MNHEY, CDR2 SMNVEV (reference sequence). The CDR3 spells CASSLYPPGTSAGRNEQFF. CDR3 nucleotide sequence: TGTGCCAGCAGTCTATACCCCCCTGGGACATCAGCCGGACGCAATGAGCAGTTCTTC.

The DNA of the CDR3 is TGTGCCAGCAGCTTGAGTAGTAGGGGGCCTACCTACGAGCAGTACTTC. This codes for CASSLSSRGPTYEQYF. V usage is TRBV5-4 and J usage is TRBJ2-7; 7 nucleotides match TRBD1. Germline CDR1 reads SGHNT; CDR2 reads YYREEE (reference sequence). CDR3 length: 16 residues. V lost 1 base, J lost 2 bases, and 9 bases stayed unmatched. Using reference TRBV5-4 and TRBJ2-7 for the parts outside the CDR3, the full variable domain is ETGVTQSPTHLIKTRGQQVTLRCSSQSGHNTVSWYQQALGQGPQFIFQYYREEENGRGNFPPRFSGLQFPNYSSELNVNALELDDSALYLCASSLSSRGPTYEQYFGPGTRLTVT.

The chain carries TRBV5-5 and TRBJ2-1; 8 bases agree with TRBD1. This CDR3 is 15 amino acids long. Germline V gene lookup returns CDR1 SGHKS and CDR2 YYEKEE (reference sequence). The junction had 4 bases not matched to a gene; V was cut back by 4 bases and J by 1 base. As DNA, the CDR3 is TGTGCCAGCAGCCTGGACAGGGATTCCTACAATGAGCAGTTCTTC. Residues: CASSLDRDSYNEQFF. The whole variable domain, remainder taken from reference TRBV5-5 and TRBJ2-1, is DAGVTQSPTHLIKTRGQQVTLRCSPISGHKSVSWYQQVLGQGPQFIFQYYEKEERGRGNFPDRFSARQFPNYSSELNVNALLLGDSALYLCASSLDRDSYNEQFFGPGTRLTVL.